This section outlines one TCR beta chain sequence together with its context. The data are from a study of blood T cell repertoires in COVID-19. Whole-study context: Both acute and convalescent COVID-19 samples were obtained from the United States, Italy and Spain. PBMCs, B-cell-depleted T cells, or T cells provided the cDNA or gDNA that made up the material.

The data were produced by immunoSEQ multiplex PCR, yet TCRdb's version contains in-frame clones alone and is incomplete. The table includes 350,000 to 450,000 clones, about 88% detected once. The CDR3 has 12 amino acids. From germline, CDR1 is MNHEY and CDR2 SVGEGT. V shed 5 bases and J shed 7 bases, with 6 bases lying between them. Study members were between about 18 and 90 years old and lived in 24 US regions. The sample consisted of PBMCs or T cells enriched from blood (not recorded which). V gene TRBV6-2 or TRBV6-3 combines with J gene TRBJ1-6; tentatively, D is TRBD1 (6 bases). This clonotype was obtained from a woman aged 18-29 years who had been exposed to COVID-19. CDR3 DNA: TGTGCCAGCAGTGACAGGAATTCACCCCTCCACTTT. Protein sequence: CASSDRNSPLHF.